A selection of T cell receptor beta chains follows, all from one sample in a study of cytomegalovirus exposure and HLA in healthy donors. Here immunoSEQ multiplex PCR was the method, and the copy in TCRdb shows in-frame clones only, minus some. Of 150,000 to 200,000 clones in the sample, more than 60% were seen once. Sequencing was carried out using PBMCs. The receptors were gathered from a woman aged 30 to 39 in good health and CMV-seropositive. Each CDR3 is given with its conserved first and last residue. D genes are given only for firm matches. Part of the rows lack a size; the others show once, few, many or a class for expanded clones.

>TRBD2|TRBJ2-3|TRBV7-8|NA
TGTGCCAGCAGCTTATACCTAGCGGGAGTTTACGATACGCAGTATTTT
CASSLYLAGVYDTQYF
>TRBD2|TRBJ2-7|TRBV5-1|once
TGCGCCAGCAGACCTGGACTAGCGGGATACGACGAGCAGTACTTC
CASRPGLAGYDEQYF
>TRBD1|TRBJ1-5|TRBV30|NA
TGTGCCTGGAGGGGACAGCTCAATCAGCCCCAGCATTTT
CAWRGQLNQPQHF
>NA|TRBJ2-7|TRBV7-9|NA
TGTGCCAGCAGCTTAGGGGGACTGTCCTACGAGCAGTACTTC
CASSLGGLSYEQYF
>TRBD1|TRBJ1-5|TRBV6-1|NA
TGTGCCAGCAGTGGGGACAGCCTTCAGCCCCAGCATTTT
CASSGDSLQPQHF
>NA|TRBJ1-5|TRBV27|NA
TGTGCCAGCAGTTCCCAGGGCGTGAGTCAGCCCCAGCATTTT
CASSSQGVSQPQHF
>NA|TRBJ2-1|TRBV9|NA
TGTGCCAGCAGCGTAGGCCCCGTATTATCCGACATACCGTTTTACAATGAGCAGTTCTTC
CASSVGPVLSDIPFYNEQFF
>TRBD1|TRBJ2-5|TRBV10-3|NA
TGTGCCATCAGGGGGACAGGGTACCAAGAGACCCAGTACTTC
CAIRGTGYQETQYF
>TRBD2|TRBJ2-5|TRBV10-2|NA
TGCGCCAGCAAGGGCCAAGAGGGACTAGCGGGAGCTTTGGAGACCCAGTACTTC
CASKGQEGLAGALETQYF
>TRBD1|TRBJ1-3|TRBV11-1|NA
TGTGCCAGCAGCCCTCGGGACAGCCGTTCTATCTCTGGAAACACCATATATTTT
CASSPRDSRSISGNTIYF
>TRBD1|TRBJ1-1|TRBV27|few
TGTGCCAGCAGTTTCGGGACAGCGAACACTGAAGCTTTCTTT
CASSFGTANTEAFF
>TRBD2|TRBJ2-2|TRBV7-2|few
TGTGCCAGCAGCTTAGCGTCTAGCGGGAACTCGGCCGGGGAGCTGTTTTTT
CASSLASSGNSAGELFF
>TRBD1|TRBJ1-1|TRBV7-8|NA
TGTGCCAGCAGTTTCGACAGGGCGAACACTGAAGCTTTCTTT
CASSFDRANTEAFF
>NA|TRBJ2-7|TRBV2|NA
TGTGCCAGCAGCGCGGGACAGCTATACGAGCAGTACTTC
CASSAGQLYEQYF
>TRBD2|TRBJ2-1|TRBV9|NA
TGTGCCAGCAGCGTAGGAGGGGGGGGACTAGCGGGATATGAGCAGTTCTTC
CASSVGGGGLAGYEQFF
>TRBD2|TRBJ2-1|TRBV6-1|NA
TGTGCCAGCAGAGCTAGCGGGAGCTCCTACAATGAGCAGTTCTTC
CASRASGSSYNEQFF
>TRBD1|TRBJ2-2|TRBV5-1|NA
TGCGCCAGCAGCTTGGGACAGGGGACCTTCCCCGGGGAGCTGTTTTTT
CASSLGQGTFPGELFF
>TRBD1|TRBJ2-7|TRBV6-5|NA
TGTGCCAGCAGCGACACAGGGGGCCGTCACTACGAGCAGTACTTC
CASSDTGGRHYEQYF
>NA|TRBJ2-1|TRBV9|NA
TGTGCCAGCAGCGTAGTGGGGAGCTACAATGAGCAGTTCTTC
CASSVVGSYNEQFF
>NA|TRBJ2-5|TRBV29-1|once
TGCAGCGGAGCTCGGGGGGCCGAGACCCAGTACTTC
CSGARGAETQYF
>NA|TRBJ2-7|TRBV6-6|NA
TGTGCCAGCAGTTATAGCGTCTCCTACGAGCAGTACTTC
CASSYSVSYEQYF
>NA|TRBJ1-2|TRBV30|NA
TGTGCCTGGAACCCTGGGGGGGGTGTCTATGGCTACACCTTC
CAWNPGGGVYGYTF
>NA|TRBJ1-1|TRBV28|NA
TGTGCCAGCAGTCCATGGACAGTGAACACTGAAGCTTTCTTT
CASSPWTVNTEAFF
>NA|TRBJ2-7|TRBV20-1|NA
TGCAGTGATCGCAGGGGCTACGAGCAGTACTTC
CSDRRGYEQYF
>NA|TRBJ2-3|TRBV15|NA
TGTGCCACCAGCAGACAGCGGGCGCTTGGAGGGACAGATACGCAGTATTTT
CATSRQRALGGTDTQYF
>TRBD2|TRBJ2-3|TRBV5-1|NA
TGCGCCAGCAGCTTGGTTACTAGCGCTAACACAGATACGCAGTATTTT
CASSLVTSANTDTQYF
>TRBD2|TRBJ2-1|TRBV6-5|NA
TGTGCCAGCGGGAGGGCCCATGAGCAGTTCTTC
CASGRAHEQFF
>NA|TRBJ2-7|TRBV23-1|NA
TGCGCCAGCAGTCCCGTAGAGCGGATTACCTACGAGCAGTACTTC
CASSPVERITYEQYF
>TRBD1|TRBJ1-4|TRBV5-8|NA
TGTGCCAGCAGCTTGCGGGGACAGGGGGCCCCCTTGGGGGAAAAACTGTTTTTT
CASSLRGQGAPLGEKLFF
>TRBD2|TRBJ2-1|TRBV4-1|NA
TGCGCCAGCAGCCCAGCGGGGACTAGCGGGGTCAATGAGCAGTTCTTC
CASSPAGTSGVNEQFF
>TRBD1|TRBJ1-2|TRBV6-6|few
TGTGCCAGCAGTTATCGGACAGGGGACGGCTACACCTTC
CASSYRTGDGYTF
>TRBD1|TRBJ2-3|TRBV29-1|NA
TGCAGCGTTGATGACAGGGCCAGGACAGATACGCAGTATTTT
CSVDDRARTDTQYF
>NA|TRBJ1-5|TRBV7-2|NA
TGTGCCAGCAGCTTATTGACAGATACGAATCAGCCCCAGCATTTT
CASSLLTDTNQPQHF
>TRBD1|TRBJ1-3|TRBV6-5|few
TGTGCCAGCAGCTGGGGACAGGAGGGAAACACCATATATTTT
CASSWGQEGNTIYF
>TRBD2|TRBJ2-2|TRBV9|NA
TGTGCCAGCACCCGACAGGGGACTAGCGGGTCTCACACCGGGGAGCTGTTTTTT
CASTRQGTSGSHTGELFF
>NA|TRBJ1-4|TRBV19|NA
TGTGCCAGTAGTACTTCCCGGGAAGCTGAAAAACTGTTTTTT
CASSTSREAEKLFF
>TRBD2|TRBJ2-7|TRBV19|NA
TGTGCCAGTAGTATAACTAGCGGGCAACCCTACGAGCAGTACTTC
CASSITSGQPYEQYF
>NA|TRBJ1-5|TRBV6-5|NA
TGTGCCAGCAGTTACTCGACTGGGAATCAGCCCCAGCATTTT
CASSYSTGNQPQHF
>TRBD1|TRBJ1-2|TRBV19|NA
TGTGCCAGTAGTATAGCGCGACAGGGGGCCGGTGGCTACACCTTC
CASSIARQGAGGYTF
>TRBD2|TRBJ2-1|TRBV10-1|NA
TGCGCCAGCAGCGATGGTTGGCTAGCGGGGAACAATGAGCAGTTCTTC
CASSDGWLAGNNEQFF
>TRBD1|TRBJ2-7|TRBV28|NA
TGTGCCGGGCAAGGCGGACAGGGGGACCACGAGCAGTACTTC
CAGQGGQGDHEQYF
>NA|TRBJ1-1|TRBV5-4|NA
TGTGCCAGCAGCCCCCGGGAGAACACTGAAGCTTTCTTT
CASSPRENTEAFF
>TRBD1|TRBJ2-2|TRBV6-4|NA
TGTGCCAGCAGTGACGCCCCAGGGGGCGCCGGGGAGCTGTTTTTT
CASSDAPGGAGELFF
>TRBD1|TRBJ2-7|TRBV6-6|NA
TGTGCCAGCAGTTACCCGGGACAGGGGACCTACGAGCAGTACTTC
CASSYPGQGTYEQYF
>TRBD2|TRBJ2-3|TRBV7-3|NA
TGTGCCAGCAGTCCATTAGCGGGAAATCTATTGGGTACGCAGTATTTT
CASSPLAGNLLGTQYF
>TRBD2|TRBJ2-4|TRBV7-9|NA
TGTGCCAGCAGCTTAGCGGCGGGAGAAGTCATTCAGTACTTC
CASSLAAGEVIQYF
>TRBD2|TRBJ2-5|TRBV28|NA
TGTGCCAGCTCCTCGGGACTAGCGGGAGTGGAGACCCAGTACTTC
CASSSGLAGVETQYF
>TRBD1|TRBJ2-7|TRBV11-3|few
TGTGCCAGCAGCAGCCGGGACAGGGGCACCTACGAGCAGTACTTC
CASSSRDRGTYEQYF
>TRBD2|TRBJ2-7|TRBV5-6|few
TGTGCCAGCAGCTTAGTGACTAGCGGGAGAGGCTCCTACGAGCAGTACTTC
CASSLVTSGRGSYEQYF
>NA|TRBJ1-4|TRBV5-1|NA
TGCGCCAGCAGTCCAAGCACAGGCGCAACTAATGAAAAACTGTTTTTT
CASSPSTGATNEKLFF